This T cell receptor (beta chain) is from a study of T cells expressing NK-cell markers. Study as a whole: The study drew TCR beta repertoires from sorted CD3+CD56+NKG2C+, CD3+CD56+NKG2C- and CD3+CD56-NKG2C+ T cells. The study, taken as a whole, reports: In six donors, dominant NKG2C+ clonotypes were about 1.0-7.0% of CD8+ T cells. For a handful of donors, these clonotypes were likewise the leading ones in the CD3+CD56-NKG2C+ fraction.

Beta-chain TCR cDNA was generated via 5'RACE template switching with UMIs. TCRdb processed the 5' RACE reads again and assigns one entry to each CDR3 protein, with no DNA. In total, the table holds 350,000 to 500,000 distinct CDR3 sequences. Regarding this clonotype: Its antigen is not known.

The TCR comes from a woman aged 18 to 75 in good health. The sequenced sample was blood T cells: a sorted CD56 or NKG2C T cell subset, CD4+ or CD8+ T cells, or bulk PBMC T cells (not recorded which).

The CDR3 loop reads CASSQDAGLAQFF. V gene TRBV4-3 combines with J gene TRBJ2-1; TCRdb outputs TRBD2, but without DNA this stays unchecked. There are 13 residues in the CDR3. CDR1 is LGHNA, CDR2 YSLEER, per germline.